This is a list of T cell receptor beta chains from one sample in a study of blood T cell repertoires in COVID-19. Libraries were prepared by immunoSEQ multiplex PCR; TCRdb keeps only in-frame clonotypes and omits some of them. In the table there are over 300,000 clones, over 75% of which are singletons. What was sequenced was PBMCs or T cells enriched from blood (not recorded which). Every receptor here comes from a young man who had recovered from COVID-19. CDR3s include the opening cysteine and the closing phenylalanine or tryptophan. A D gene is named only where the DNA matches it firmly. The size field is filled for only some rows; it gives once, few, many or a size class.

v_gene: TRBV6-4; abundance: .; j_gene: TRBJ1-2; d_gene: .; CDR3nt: TGTGCCAGCAGTGCGGGATCCCTCCCGGGTTATGGCTACACCTTC; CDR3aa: CASSAGSLPGYGYTF
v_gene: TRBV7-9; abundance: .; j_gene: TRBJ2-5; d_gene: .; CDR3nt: TGTGCCAGCAGCCCGCGCGGGGTGGAGACCCAGTACTTC; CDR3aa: CASSPRGVETQYF
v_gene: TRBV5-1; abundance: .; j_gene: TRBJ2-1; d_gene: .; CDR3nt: TGCGCCAGCAGCAAAAGACTGGGGGAGGTCTACAATGAGCAGTTCTTC; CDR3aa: CASSKRLGEVYNEQFF
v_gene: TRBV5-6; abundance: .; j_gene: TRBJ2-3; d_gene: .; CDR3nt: TGTGCCAGCACCCAAACTGGGCGCTCGGTCACAGATACGCAGTATTTT; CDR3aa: CASTQTGRSVTDTQYF
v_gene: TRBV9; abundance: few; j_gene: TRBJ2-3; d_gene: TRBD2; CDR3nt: TGTGCCAGCAGCGCCGCGGGGGGTCACACAGATACGCAGTATTTT; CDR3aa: CASSAAGGHTDTQYF
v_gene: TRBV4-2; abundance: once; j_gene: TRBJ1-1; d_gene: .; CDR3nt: TGTGCCAGCAGCCAAGGGGCCAGTTTGAACACTGAAGCTTTCTTT; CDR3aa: CASSQGASLNTEAFF
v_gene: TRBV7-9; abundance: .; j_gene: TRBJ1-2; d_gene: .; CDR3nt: TGTGCCAGCAGCTCGGCACAAACAGGGAACTATGGCTACACCTTC; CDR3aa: CASSSAQTGNYGYTF
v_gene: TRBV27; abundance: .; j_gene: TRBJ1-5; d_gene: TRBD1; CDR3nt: TGTGCCAGCAGTTTAACAGGGGTGGTGAGCAATCAGCCCCAGCATTTT; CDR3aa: CASSLTGVVSNQPQHF
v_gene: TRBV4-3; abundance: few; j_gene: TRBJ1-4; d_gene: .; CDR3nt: TGCGCCAGCAGCCATAGGGGTGGGGATGAAAAACTGTTTTTT; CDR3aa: CASSHRGGDEKLFF
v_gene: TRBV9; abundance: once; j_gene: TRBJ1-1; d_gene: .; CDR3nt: TGTGCCAGCAGCGGAGGGCGAGGCTCACTAAACACTGAAGCTTTCTTT; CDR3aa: CASSGGRGSLNTEAFF
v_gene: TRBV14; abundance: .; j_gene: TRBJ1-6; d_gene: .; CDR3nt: TGTGCCAGCAGCCAAGATCTTATCTCACCCCTCCACTTT; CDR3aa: CASSQDLISPLHF
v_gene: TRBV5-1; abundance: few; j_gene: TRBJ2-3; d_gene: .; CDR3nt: TGCGCCAGCAGCCCTGGACAGCTCACAGATACGCAGTATTTT; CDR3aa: CASSPGQLTDTQYF
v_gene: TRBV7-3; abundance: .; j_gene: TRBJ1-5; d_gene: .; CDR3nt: TGTGCCAGCAGCTTACTCAGCGTTTATAGCAATCAGCCCCAGCATTTT; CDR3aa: CASSLLSVYSNQPQHF
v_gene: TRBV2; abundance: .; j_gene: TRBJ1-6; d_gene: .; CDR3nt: TGTGCCAGCAGTGTGGGGCAGAATTCACCCCTCCACTTT; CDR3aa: CASSVGQNSPLHF
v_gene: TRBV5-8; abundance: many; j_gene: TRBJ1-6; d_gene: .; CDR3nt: TGTGCCAGCAGCGTCCTCGATTCACCCCTCCACTTT; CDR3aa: CASSVLDSPLHF
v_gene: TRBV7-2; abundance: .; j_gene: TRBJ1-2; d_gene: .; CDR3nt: TGTGCCAGCAGTTCCCCCGCGGGTGGGGACTATGGCTACACCTTC; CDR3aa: CASSSPAGGDYGYTF